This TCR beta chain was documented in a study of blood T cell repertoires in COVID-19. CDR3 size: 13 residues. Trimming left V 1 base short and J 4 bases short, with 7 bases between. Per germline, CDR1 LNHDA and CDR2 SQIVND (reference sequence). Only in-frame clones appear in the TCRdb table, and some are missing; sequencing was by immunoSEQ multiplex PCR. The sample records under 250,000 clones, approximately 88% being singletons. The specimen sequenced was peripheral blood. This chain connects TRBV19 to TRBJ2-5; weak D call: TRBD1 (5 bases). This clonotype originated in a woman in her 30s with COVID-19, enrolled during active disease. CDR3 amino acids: CASSIARAETQYF. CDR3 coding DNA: TGTGCCAGTAGTATAGCCAGGGCAGAGACCCAGTACTTC.